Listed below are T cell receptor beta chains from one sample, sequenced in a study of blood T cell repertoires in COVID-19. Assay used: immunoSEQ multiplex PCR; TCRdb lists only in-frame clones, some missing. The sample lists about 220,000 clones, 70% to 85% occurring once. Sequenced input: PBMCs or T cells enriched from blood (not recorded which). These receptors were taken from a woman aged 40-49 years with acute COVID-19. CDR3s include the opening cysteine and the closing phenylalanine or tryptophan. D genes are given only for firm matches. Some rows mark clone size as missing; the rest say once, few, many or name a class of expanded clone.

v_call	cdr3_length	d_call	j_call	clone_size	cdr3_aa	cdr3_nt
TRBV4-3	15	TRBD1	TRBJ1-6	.	CASSPDRGPNSPLHF	TGCGCCAGCAGCCCGGACAGGGGGCCTAATTCACCCCTCCACTTT
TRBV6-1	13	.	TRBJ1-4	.	CASSERLREKLFF	TGTGCCAGCAGTGAACGACTGAGGGAAAAACTGTTTTTT
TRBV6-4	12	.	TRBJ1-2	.	CASTQGRYGYTF	TGTGCCAGCACCCAGGGAAGATATGGCTACACCTTC
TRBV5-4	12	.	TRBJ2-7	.	CASSFGELEQYF	TGTGCCAGCAGCTTCGGGGAGCTCGAGCAGTACTTC
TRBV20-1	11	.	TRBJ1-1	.	CSARDNSEAFF	TGCAGTGCTAGAGATAACAGTGAAGCTTTCTTT
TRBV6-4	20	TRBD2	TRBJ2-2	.	CASSPKGTSGGHRSTGELFF	TGTGCCAGCAGCCCCAAGGGGACTAGCGGGGGGCATCGAAGCACCGGGGAGCTGTTTTTT
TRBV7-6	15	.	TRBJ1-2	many	CASSLNPGPSYGYTF	TGTGCCAGCAGCTTAAATCCAGGGCCCAGCTATGGCTACACCTTC
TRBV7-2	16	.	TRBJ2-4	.	CASSLSRGLAKNIQYF	TGTGCCAGCAGCTTGAGTAGAGGATTAGCCAAAAACATTCAGTACTTC
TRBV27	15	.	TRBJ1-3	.	CASSSHPGLRNTIYF	TGTGCCAGCAGTTCTCACCCGGGACTGAGAAACACCATATATTTT
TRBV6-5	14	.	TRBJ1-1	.	CASSYSFTGTEAFF	TGTGCCAGCAGTTACTCATTCACAGGCACTGAAGCTTTCTTT
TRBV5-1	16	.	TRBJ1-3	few	CASSLEGGLSGNTIYF	TGCGCCAGCAGCTTGGAAGGGGGTCTCTCTGGAAACACCATATATTTT
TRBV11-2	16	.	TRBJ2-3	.	CASSGYLARFTDTQYF	TGTGCCAGCAGCGGATACCTAGCGCGTTTCACAGATACGCAGTATTTT
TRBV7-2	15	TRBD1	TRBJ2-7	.	CASSLVSHRGYEQYF	TGTGCCAGCAGCTTAGTGTCTCACAGGGGCTACGAGCAGTACTTC
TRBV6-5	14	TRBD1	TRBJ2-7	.	CASGWGQGAHEQYF	TGTGCCAGCGGCTGGGGACAGGGGGCCCACGAGCAGTACTTC
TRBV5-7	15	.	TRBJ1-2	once	CASSPPQGLYYGYTF	TGTGCCAGCAGCCCCCCCCAGGGGCTATATTATGGCTACACCTTC
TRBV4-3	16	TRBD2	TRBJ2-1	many	CASSQEPAGAYNEQFF	TGCGCCAGCAGCCAAGAACCAGCGGGGGCATACAATGAGCAGTTCTTC
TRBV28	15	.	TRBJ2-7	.	CASSLLAGGLYEQYF	TGTGCCAGCAGTTTATTGGCAGGGGGGCTCTACGAGCAGTACTTC
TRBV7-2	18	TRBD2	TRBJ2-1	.	CASSLRPLAGGNYNEQFF	TGTGCCAGCAGCTTACGGCCACTAGCGGGGGGCAACTACAATGAGCAGTTCTTC
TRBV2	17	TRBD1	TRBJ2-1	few	CARRRHLDRGMGNEQFF	TGTGCCAGACGGAGGCACCTGGACAGGGGGATGGGCAATGAGCAGTTCTTC
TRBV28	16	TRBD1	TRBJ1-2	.	CASSSTGTGADYGYTF	TGTGCCAGCAGTTCTACCGGGACAGGGGCGGACTATGGCTACACCTTC
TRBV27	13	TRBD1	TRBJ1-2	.	CASSPTGAYGYTF	TGTGCCAGCAGCCCTACAGGGGCTTATGGCTACACCTTC
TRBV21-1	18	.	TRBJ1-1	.	CASSLRVEAGLANTEAFF	TGTGCCAGCAGCCTACGGGTGGAGGCAGGACTTGCCAACACTGAAGCTTTCTTT
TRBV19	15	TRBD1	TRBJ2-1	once	CASSIGQGDLGEQFF	TGTGCCAGTAGTATTGGTCAGGGGGACCTCGGTGAGCAGTTCTTC
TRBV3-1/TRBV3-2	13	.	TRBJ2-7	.	CASSYGQPYEQYF	TGTGCCAGCAGCTACGGACAGCCCTACGAGCAGTACTTC
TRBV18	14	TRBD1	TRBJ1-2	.	CASSETGGNYGYTF	TGTGCCAGCTCCGAGACAGGGGGGAACTATGGCTACACCTTC
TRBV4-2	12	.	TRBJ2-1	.	CASSQDAGPEFF	TGTGCCAGCAGCCAAGACGCGGGCCCCGAGTTCTTC
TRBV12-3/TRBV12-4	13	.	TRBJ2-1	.	CASSFSGVSEQFF	TGTGCCAGCAGTTTTTCAGGGGTAAGCGAGCAGTTCTTC
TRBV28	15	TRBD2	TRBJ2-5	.	CASSPTGGIKETQYF	TGTGCCAGCTCGCCAACCGGGGGGATAAAAGAGACCCAGTACTTC
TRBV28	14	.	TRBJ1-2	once	CASSPAGTTIGYTF	TGTGCCAGCAGTCCCGCCGGGACAACTATTGGCTACACCTTC
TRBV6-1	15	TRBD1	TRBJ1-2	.	CASSELGRQGRSYTF	TGTGCCAGCAGTGAACTAGGGCGACAGGGGCGCAGCTACACCTTC
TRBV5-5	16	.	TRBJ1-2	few	CASSLSQATLNYGYTF	TGTGCCAGCAGCTTGAGTCAGGCAACTCTAAACTATGGCTACACCTTC
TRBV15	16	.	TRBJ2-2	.	CATSRGRRAHTGELFF	TGTGCCACCAGCAGAGGACGGAGGGCCCACACCGGGGAGCTGTTTTTT
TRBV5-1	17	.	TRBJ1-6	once	CASSFSTPSSYNSPLHF	TGCGCCAGCAGCTTTAGCACCCCAAGCTCCTATAATTCACCCCTCCACTTT
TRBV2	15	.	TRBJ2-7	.	CASSEGRGGQGEQYF	TGTGCCAGCAGTGAAGGACGCGGGGGCCAGGGGGAGCAGTACTTC
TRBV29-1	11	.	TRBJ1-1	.	CSVEVPHGAFF	TGCAGCGTTGAAGTCCCCCACGGGGCTTTCTTT
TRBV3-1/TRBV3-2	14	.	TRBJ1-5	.	CASSQVIRGQPQHF	TGTGCCAGCAGCCAAGTTATCCGTGGCCAGCCCCAGCATTTT
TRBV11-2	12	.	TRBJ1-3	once	CASRDLRDIQYF	TGTGCCAGCAGGGACCTCCGGGACATTCAATATTTT